The T cell receptor (beta chain) described here comes from a study of CD8 T cells in ankylosing spondylitis. General study findings and limits: Disease-linked clones proved CD8+ and comparatively uncommon in peripheral blood. Existing reports had already noted some motif variants in reactive arthritis synovial fluid and blood. A TCR beta motif made of several highly homologous variants seemed typical of ankylosing spondylitis blood. Researchers reportedly found disease-linked clones significantly enriched in matched ankylosing spondylitis synovial fluid.

The CDR3 length is 14 residues. Germline CDR1 and CDR2: SGDLS and YYNGEE. Unmatched junction bases numbered 5, after V lost 2 bases and J lost 6 bases. Quantitative barcoded 5'-RACE was used to prepare TCR beta libraries. Using its own MiXCR run on the 5' RACE reads, TCRdb lists one record per CDR3 protein. Of 700,000 to 850,000 distinct CDR3 sequences listed, about 10% are singletons. This clonotype was seen a handful of times. The antigen is unknown. The sequenced sample was blood, either unsorted or a sorted T cell fraction (not recorded which). The chain couples TRBV9 to TRBJ2-5, with 9 bases lining up with TRBD2. The source is a male donor with ankylosing spondylitis. The CDR3 DNA sequence: TGTGCCAGCAGCGTCGGGACTAGCTTACAGACCCAGTACTTC. Translated, it gives CASSVGTSLQTQYF.